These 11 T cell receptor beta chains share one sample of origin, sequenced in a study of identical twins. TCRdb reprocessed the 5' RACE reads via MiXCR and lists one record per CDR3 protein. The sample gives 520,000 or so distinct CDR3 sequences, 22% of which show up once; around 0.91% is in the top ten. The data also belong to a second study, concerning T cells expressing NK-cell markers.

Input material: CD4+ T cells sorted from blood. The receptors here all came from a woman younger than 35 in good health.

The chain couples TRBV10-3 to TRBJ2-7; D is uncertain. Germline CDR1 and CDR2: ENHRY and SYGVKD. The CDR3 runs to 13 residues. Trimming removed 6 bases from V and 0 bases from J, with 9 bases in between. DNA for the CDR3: TGTGCCATCAGCAACCGTGGCTCCTACGAGCAGTACTTC. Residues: CAISNRGSYEQYF.

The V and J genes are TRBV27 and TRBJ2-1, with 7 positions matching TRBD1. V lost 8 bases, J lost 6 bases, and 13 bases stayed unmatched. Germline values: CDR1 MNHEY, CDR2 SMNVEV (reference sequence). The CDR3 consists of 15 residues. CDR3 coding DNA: TGTGCCAGCGGGTCGCGACAGGGAATAGTCAATGAGCAGTTCTTC. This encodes CASGSRQGIVNEQFF.

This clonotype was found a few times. The CDR3 here is CASSLVGASTDTQYF. In DNA, the CDR3 is TGTGCCAGCAGCCTAGTGGGGGCTAGCACAGATACGCAGTATTTT. J is TRBJ2-3 and V is TRBV7-9; D may be TRBD1 (6 bases). CDR1 and CDR2 (germline): SEHNR, FQNEAQ (reference sequence). V lost 5 bases and J lost 0, with 12 bases in between. The CDR3 sequence is 15 residues long.

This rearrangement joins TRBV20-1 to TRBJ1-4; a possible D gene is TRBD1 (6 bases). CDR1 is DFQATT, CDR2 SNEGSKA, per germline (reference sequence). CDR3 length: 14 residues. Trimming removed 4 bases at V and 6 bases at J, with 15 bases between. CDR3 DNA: TGCAGTGCTACCACGGACAGTTTACATGAAAAACTGTTTTTT. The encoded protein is CSATTDSLHEKLFF.

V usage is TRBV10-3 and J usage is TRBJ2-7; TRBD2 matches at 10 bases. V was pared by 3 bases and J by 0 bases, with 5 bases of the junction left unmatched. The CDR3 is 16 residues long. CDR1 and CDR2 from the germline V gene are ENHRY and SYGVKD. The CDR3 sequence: CAISDIAGGSSYEQYF. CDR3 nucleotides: TGTGCCATCAGTGACATAGCGGGAGGAAGCTCCTACGAGCAGTACTTC.

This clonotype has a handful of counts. The CDR3 DNA is TGTGCCAGCAGCTTCCTGAAGACCCAGTACTTC. Protein: CASSFLKTQYF. The rearrangement joins TRBV7-9 to TRBJ2-5, with D uncertain. CDR1 and CDR2 (germline): SEHNR, FQNEAQ (reference sequence). This CDR3 is built from 11 residues. Trimming removed 3 bases from V and 6 bases from J, with 5 bases in between.

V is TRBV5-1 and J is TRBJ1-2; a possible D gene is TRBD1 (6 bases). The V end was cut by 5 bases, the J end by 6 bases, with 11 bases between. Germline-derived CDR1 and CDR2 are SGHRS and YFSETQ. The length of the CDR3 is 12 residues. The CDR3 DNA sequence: TGCGCCAGCAGTTACAGGGAGGATGGCTACACCTTC. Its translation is CASSYREDGYTF.

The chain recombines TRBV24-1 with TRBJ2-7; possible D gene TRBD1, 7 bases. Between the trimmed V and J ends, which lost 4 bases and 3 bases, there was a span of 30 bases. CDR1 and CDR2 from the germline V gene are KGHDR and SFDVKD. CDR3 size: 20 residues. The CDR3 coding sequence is TGTGCCACCAGTGACCCGGTCGACAGGGATCTAATTCGACTAGACTACGAGCAGTACTTC. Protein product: CATSDPVDRDLIRLDYEQYF.

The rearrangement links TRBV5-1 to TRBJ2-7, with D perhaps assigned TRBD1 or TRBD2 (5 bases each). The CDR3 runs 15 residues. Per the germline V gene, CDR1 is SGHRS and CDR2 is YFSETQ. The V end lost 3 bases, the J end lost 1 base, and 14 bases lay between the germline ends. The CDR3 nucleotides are TGCGCCAGCAGCTCACCGGGACGCCTTTCCTACGAGCAGTACTTC. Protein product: CASSSPGRLSYEQYF.

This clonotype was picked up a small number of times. CDR3 sequence (DNA): TGTGCCAGCAGTCGAGCGGAGCATCCCGTTCGTGAGCAGTTCTTC. Its protein is CASSRAEHPVREQFF. The chain uses TRBV6-1 and TRBJ2-1, with D possibly matching TRBD2 (5 bases). Germline values: CDR1 MNHNS, CDR2 SASEGT. Trimming cost V 5 bases and J 9 bases, with 20 bases left between them. This CDR3 contains 15 residues.

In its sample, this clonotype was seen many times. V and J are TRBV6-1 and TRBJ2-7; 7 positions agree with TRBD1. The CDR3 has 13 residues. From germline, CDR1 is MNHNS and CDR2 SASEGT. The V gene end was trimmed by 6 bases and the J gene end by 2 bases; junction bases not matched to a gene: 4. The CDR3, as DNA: TGTGCCAGCAGCCGCGGACAGGCCTACGAGCAGTACTTC. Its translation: CASSRGQAYEQYF.